The rows below give T cell receptor beta chains drawn from one sample of a study of blood T cell repertoires in COVID-19. Repertoires were generated with immunoSEQ multiplex PCR, while TCRdb's copy carries only in-frame clones and drops some. This sample has roughly 56,000 clones; roughly 90% occur once, and the top ten carry about 13%. The specimen sequenced was peripheral blood. These receptors originate from a man in his fifties or sixties with active COVID-19. The CDR3 runs from the conserved cysteine through the conserved F or W. The D gene is left open where the match is weak. Clone size is stated in some rows and not others, as once, few, many or a class when expanded.

CDR3nt: TGTGCCAGCAGCTTAGCCATGAATTCACCCCTCCACTTT
CDR3aa: CASSLAMNSPLHF
v_gene: TRBV7-2
abundance: NA
d_gene: NA
j_gene: TRBJ1-6

CDR3nt: TGCGCCAGCAGCGTCGACCGGGAGGCAAGGCCCCTCCACTTT
CDR3aa: CASSVDREARPLHF
v_gene: TRBV4-3
abundance: NA
d_gene: NA
j_gene: TRBJ1-6

CDR3nt: TGTGCCAGATATCCAGGTTTTCTTTGTGGCTACACCTTC
CDR3aa: CARYPGFLCGYTF
v_gene: TRBV27
abundance: NA
d_gene: NA
j_gene: TRBJ1-2

CDR3nt: TGTGCCAGCAGCCCAAAACTAGCGGGAGGTGATGTGGAGGAGACCCAGTACTTC
CDR3aa: CASSPKLAGGDVEETQYF
v_gene: TRBV9
abundance: NA
d_gene: TRBD2
j_gene: TRBJ2-5

CDR3nt: TGTGCCATCAGTGGGACAGTCACAGATACGCAGTATTTT
CDR3aa: CAISGTVTDTQYF
v_gene: TRBV10-3
abundance: NA
d_gene: NA
j_gene: TRBJ2-3

CDR3nt: TGTGCCATCAGATCGGGACAGGGTAATCAGCCCCAGCATTTT
CDR3aa: CAIRSGQGNQPQHF
v_gene: TRBV10-3
abundance: NA
d_gene: TRBD1
j_gene: TRBJ1-5

CDR3nt: TGTGCCAGCAGTAACGCCCCAGGGGGCCTCGGGGAGACCCAGTACTTC
CDR3aa: CASSNAPGGLGETQYF
v_gene: TRBV28
abundance: NA
d_gene: TRBD1
j_gene: TRBJ2-5

CDR3nt: TGTGCCAGCAGCGTCGAAGGACAGGGGGCGTACGAGCAGTACTTC
CDR3aa: CASSVEGQGAYEQYF
v_gene: TRBV9
abundance: once
d_gene: TRBD1
j_gene: TRBJ2-7

CDR3nt: TGTGCCAGCTCACCCCTAAAGTCCAGGGACAATGAGCAGTTCTTC
CDR3aa: CASSPLKSRDNEQFF
v_gene: TRBV18
abundance: NA
d_gene: NA
j_gene: TRBJ2-1

CDR3nt: TGTGCCAGTAGTCCGCGTACTAGCGGCCCTTCCTACGAGCAGTACTTC
CDR3aa: CASSPRTSGPSYEQYF
v_gene: TRBV19
abundance: NA
d_gene: TRBD2
j_gene: TRBJ2-7

CDR3nt: TGTGCCAGCAGCCGGGCTAGCGGGGCGCGAGAGACCCAGTACTTC
CDR3aa: CASSRASGARETQYF
v_gene: TRBV3-1/TRBV3-2
abundance: few
d_gene: TRBD2
j_gene: TRBJ2-5

CDR3nt: TGTGCCAGCGGCTCACAACCAGGACAGGACACTGAAGCTTTCTTT
CDR3aa: CASGSQPGQDTEAFF
v_gene: TRBV27
abundance: NA
d_gene: TRBD1
j_gene: TRBJ1-1

CDR3nt: TGTGCCAGCAGCAAACCAGGGGGGCAGAACACTGAAGCTTTCTTT
CDR3aa: CASSKPGGQNTEAFF
v_gene: TRBV11-2
abundance: NA
d_gene: TRBD1
j_gene: TRBJ1-1

CDR3nt: TGTGCCAGCAGCGTTAGCGGGGGGGTTGAAGCTTTCTTT
CDR3aa: CASSVSGGVEAFF
v_gene: TRBV9
abundance: NA
d_gene: NA
j_gene: TRBJ1-1

CDR3nt: TGTGCCAGCAGCTTAAGAAATGTTGGACTAGCGGTCACAGATACGCAGTATTTT
CDR3aa: CASSLRNVGLAVTDTQYF
v_gene: TRBV7-2
abundance: NA
d_gene: TRBD2
j_gene: TRBJ2-3

CDR3nt: TGTGCCAGCAGTAGGACAGTCATCGGCAATCAGCCCCAGCATTTT
CDR3aa: CASSRTVIGNQPQHF
v_gene: TRBV6-2/TRBV6-3
abundance: once
d_gene: NA
j_gene: TRBJ1-5

CDR3nt: TGCGCCAGCGGCTCTAACACCGGGGAGCTGTTTTTT
CDR3aa: CASGSNTGELFF
v_gene: TRBV5-1
abundance: NA
d_gene: NA
j_gene: TRBJ2-2

CDR3nt: TGTGCCAGCAGCCGGACACCGGAATTTTCTGGGGCCAACGTCCTGACTTTC
CDR3aa: CASSRTPEFSGANVLTF
v_gene: TRBV3-1/TRBV3-2
abundance: NA
d_gene: NA
j_gene: TRBJ2-6

CDR3nt: TGTGCCAGCAGCTTCGTCGGGACAGGGGCCACCTACGAGCAGTACTTC
CDR3aa: CASSFVGTGATYEQYF
v_gene: TRBV7-2
abundance: NA
d_gene: TRBD1
j_gene: TRBJ2-7

CDR3nt: TGTGCCAGCAGTTTATTCGGGACTAACACAGATACGCAGTATTTT
CDR3aa: CASSLFGTNTDTQYF
v_gene: TRBV27
abundance: NA
d_gene: TRBD2
j_gene: TRBJ2-3

CDR3nt: TGTGCCAGCAGCGGACAGGAGAGCTCCTACAATGAGCAGTTCTTC
CDR3aa: CASSGQESSYNEQFF
v_gene: TRBV5-4
abundance: once
d_gene: TRBD1
j_gene: TRBJ2-1

CDR3nt: TGTGCCAGCAGCCTATGGGACAGGGGAGCTGAAAAACTGTTTTTT
CDR3aa: CASSLWDRGAEKLFF
v_gene: TRBV5-6
abundance: NA
d_gene: TRBD1
j_gene: TRBJ1-4

CDR3nt: TGTGCCAGCAGTTTATGGGCTAGCGGGAGGGGAATCCTAAGGACAGATACGCAGTATTTT
CDR3aa: CASSLWASGRGILRTDTQYF
v_gene: TRBV27
abundance: NA
d_gene: TRBD2
j_gene: TRBJ2-3

CDR3nt: TGCGCCAGCAGCCCAGGTTGGCAGAACAATGAGCAGTTCTTC
CDR3aa: CASSPGWQNNEQFF
v_gene: TRBV4-3
abundance: NA
d_gene: NA
j_gene: TRBJ2-1

CDR3nt: TGTGCCAGCAGCCCTCTAGCGGGTCAGGTCAAAGAGCAGTTCTTC
CDR3aa: CASSPLAGQVKEQFF
v_gene: TRBV14
abundance: NA
d_gene: TRBD2
j_gene: TRBJ2-1